These 12 T cell receptor beta chains share one sample of origin, sequenced in a study of glioma-infiltrating T cells after dendritic cell vaccination (dated by TCRdb to 2016 to 2018). Library preparation used the immunoSEQ multiplex PCR assay. TCRdb limited this immuneACCESS table to in-frame rearrangements with V and J called. A share of clones is missing; checked studies link under half to unresolved V genes, and the rest is unexplained. This sample lists about 99,000 clones; approximately 80% were detected once. The ten largest clones capture about 5% of the sample. The intended sense of this specimen's time point label: after dendritic cell vaccination, including at tumor progression/relapse. The sequencing used blood, collected after dendritic cell vaccination. Receptors were obtained from a human donor with glioblastoma.

The chain recombines TRBV5-1 with TRBJ2-2, with 10 bases identical to TRBD2. V lost 2 bases and J lost 4; bases outside the gene matches: 5. Germline CDR1 is SGHRS and CDR2 is YFSETQ. The CDR3 has 16 residues. DNA for the CDR3: TGCGCCAGCAGCTTCCTAGCGGGAGTGGTCACCGGGGAGCTGTTTTTT. Its translation: CASSFLAGVVTGELFF.

The chain recombines TRBV5-8 with TRBJ2-1; 7 bases align to TRBD2. CDR3 length equals 16 residues. Germline V gene data show CDR1 as SGHTS and CDR2 as YDEGEE. V gave up 4 bases and J gave up 2 bases; unmatched junction bases: 9. Written as DNA, the CDR3 is TGTGCCAGCAGCCCCCGCAGCGGGATTGCCTACAATGAGCAGTTCTTC. This gives the protein CASSPRSGIAYNEQFF.

The J gene is TRBJ2-2, the V gene TRBV6-6, with 10 positions matching TRBD2. V was clipped by 5 bases and J by 4 bases; unmatched bases: 1. This CDR3 has 14 residues. From germline, CDR1 is MNHNY and CDR2 SVGAGI (reference sequence). The CDR3 loop reads CASSIAGGTGELFF. In DNA, the CDR3 is TGTGCCAGCAGTATAGCGGGAGGCACCGGGGAGCTGTTTTTT.

This chain connects TRBV9 to TRBJ2-5; 8 nucleotides align to TRBD2. The V and J ends lost 4 bases and 5 bases, in that order; junction bases with no gene match: 10. This CDR3 region has 15 residues. Germline V gene sequence: CDR1 SGDLS, CDR2 YYNGEE. This CDR3 reads CASSLRAGEGETQYF. CDR3 nucleotide sequence: TGTGCCAGCAGCCTTAGAGCGGGGGAGGGGGAGACCCAGTACTTC.

The V call is TRBV28, the J call TRBJ2-7; TRBD1 is a possible D gene (6 bases). V was clipped by 5 bases and J by 6 bases, with 17 bases between them. Germline V CDR1 and CDR2: MDHEN, SYDVKM. This CDR3 comprises 14 residues. The CDR3 spells CASSPGGTGSEQYF. DNA of the CDR3: TGTGCCAGCAGTCCCGGAGGTACAGGGAGCGAGCAGTACTTC. Supplemented by reference TRBV28 and TRBJ2-7, the full variable domain reads DVKVTQSSRYLVKRTGEKVFLECVQDMDHENMFWYRQDPGLGLRLIYFSYDVKMKEKGDIPEGYSVSREKKERFSLILESASTNQTSMYLCASSPGGTGSEQYFGPGTRLTVT.

This CDR3 reads CASRRGQDYGYTF. The CDR3 region has the DNA TGTGCCAGTAGAAGGGGACAGGACTATGGCTACACCTTC. The V and J genes are TRBV19 and TRBJ1-2, with 8 bases that match TRBD1. The V gene's germline CDR1 is LNHDA and CDR2 SQIVND (reference sequence). The CDR3 is 13 amino acids. Trimming removed 6 bases from V and 3 bases from J; junction bases left unmatched: 3.

V usage is TRBV10-3 and J usage is TRBJ2-5; 9 nucleotides align to TRBD2. J lost 3 bases, V lost 5 bases, and 10 bases had no gene match. This CDR3 has 16 residues. Germline loops: CDR1 ENHRY, CDR2 SYGVKD. CDR3 DNA sequence: TGTGCCATCAGTTTTAGCGGGAGTTTAGCGGAAGAGACCCAGTACTTC. Translating gives CAISFSGSLAEETQYF.

The chain recombines TRBV19 with TRBJ1-6; no clear D gene. Germline CDR1 and CDR2: LNHDA and SQIVND (reference sequence). With 5 bases removed from V and 4 bases from J, the gap between germline ends came to 12 bases. The CDR3 length is 15 residues. This chain's CDR3 is CASSPPGGYNSPLHF. The CDR3 nucleotides read TGTGCCAGTAGTCCCCCGGGAGGATATAATTCACCCCTCCACTTT.

The V and J genes are TRBV5-1 and TRBJ2-1, with 7 bases identical to TRBD2. V lost 4 bases, J lost 0 bases, and 10 bases stayed unmatched. Germline assignment: CDR1 SGHRS and CDR2 YFSETQ. The CDR3 length is 17 residues. CDR3 coding DNA: TGCGCCAGCAGCAAAATTGGGGGACTAAGCTCCTACAATGAGCAGTTCTTC. Translated: CASSKIGGLSSYNEQFF.

The rearrangement joins TRBV10-2 to TRBJ2-2, with 8 bases that match TRBD2. The J segment lost 7 bases and the V segment lost 5 bases, leaving 6 bases of the junction unmatched. The CDR3 sequence is 14 residues long. Germline CDR1 WSHSY, CDR2 SAAADI. The CDR3 loop is CASSRRGEVGELFF. The DNA of the CDR3 is TGCGCCAGCAGTAGGCGGGGGGAGGTCGGGGAGCTGTTTTTT.

This chain joins TRBV7-9 and TRBJ1-6; 7 positions match TRBD1. Germline V gene data show CDR1 as SEHNR and CDR2 as FQNEAQ (reference sequence). The CDR3 contains 16 residues. V was clipped by 2 bases and J by 11 bases; unmatched bases: 12. This chain's CDR3 is CASSLLGTEALTPLHF. CDR3 nucleotides: TGTGCCAGCAGCTTATTGGGGACAGAGGCTCTCACACCCCTCCACTTT.

This clone was detected a few times. V usage is TRBV29-1 and J usage is TRBJ1-2; D perhaps matches TRBD1 (5 bases). The CDR3 is 13 residues long. Trimming stripped 0 bases from V and 2 bases from J, with 7 bases between. From germline, CDR1 is SQVTM and CDR2 ANQGSEA. The CDR3 DNA sequence: TGCAGCGTTGAAGAGGGGCCAAACTATGGCTACACCTTC. Residues: CSVEEGPNYGYTF.